This record covers a single T cell receptor (beta chain). The antigen remains unidentified. This sample is drawn from a study of blood T cells in healthy people across ages. Study-wide findings and caveats: CMV status of donors was not determined, possibly confounding expanded clonotype changes. Conclusively comparing naive with antigen-experienced cells was impossible with unsorted PBMCs. With age, beta diversity per million T cells declined roughly linearly, significantly by roughly 40.

Sample-barcoded 5' priming and a J-beta primer mix drove a second PCR of roughly 7 to 11 cycles. TCRdb reprocessed the 5' RACE reads with MiXCR, giving one entry per CDR3 protein. The repertoire holds 1.5 million to 2 million distinct CDR3 sequences, with roughly 43% as singletons. Sequenced: blood. This TCR was sampled from a human donor in good health.

CDR3 nucleotide sequence: TGTGCCAGCAGTAGCTCCTTTGGGACGCTACAAGAGACCCAGTACTTC. Translation: CASSSSFGTLQETQYF. This chain joins TRBV12-3 or TRBV12-4 and TRBJ2-5; TRBD1 or TRBD2 may be the D gene (5 bases each). The CDR3 contains 16 residues. V lost 5 bases and J 2 bases, leaving 18 bases between the germline ends.